Listed below are T cell receptor beta chains from one sample, sequenced in a study of control samples from healthy donors and cancer patients. Assay: immunoSEQ multiplex PCR; the TCRdb copy retains only in-frame clones and omits some. The sample yields approximately 100,000 clones, approximately 90% seen once. The sample comprised blood. Receptor source: a human donor in good health. The donor label of this sample is uncertain. Each CDR3 is given with its conserved first and last residue. Fields, in order: V gene, clone size, J gene, D gene, CDR3 DNA, CDR3 protein. The D gene is left open where the match is weak. The size field is filled for only some rows; it gives once, few, many or a size class.

TRBV27	-	TRBJ2-3	TRBD1	TGTGCCAGCAGTCAGGACAGGGCCCAAGATACGCAGTATTTT	CASSQDRAQDTQYF
TRBV5-5	-	TRBJ2-7	TRBD1	TGTGCCAGCAGCTTATTATCCGGGACAGTTGGCTCCTACGAGCAGTACTTC	CASSLLSGTVGSYEQYF
TRBV6-6	-	TRBJ1-2	-	TGTGCCAGCAGTTCCCCCAGGGAGGCAGACTATGGCTACACCTTC	CASSSPREADYGYTF
TRBV6-2/TRBV6-3	-	TRBJ1-2	-	TGTGCCAGCAGTGCCACCCCACAGGATCACTATGGCTACACCTTC	CASSATPQDHYGYTF
TRBV5-1	-	TRBJ2-3	-	TGCGCCAGCAGCTTGGATGGGGGTTATACGCAGTATTTT	CASSLDGGYTQYF
TRBV10-3	-	TRBJ1-2	TRBD1	TGTGCCATCAGTGAGTCGGGACAGGGGATGAGCTACACCTTC	CAISESGQGMSYTF
TRBV19	-	TRBJ2-3	TRBD1	TGTGCCAGTAGTAAGGACAGGGGGGGCACAGATACGCAGTATTTT	CASSKDRGGTDTQYF
TRBV6-5	-	TRBJ2-1	-	TGTGCCAGCACGTACGGGGAGGCGTACAATGAGCAGTTCTTC	CASTYGEAYNEQFF
TRBV6-6	-	TRBJ1-5	TRBD1	TGTGCCAGCAGTTACGACGACAGGGGGGTACAGCCCCAGCATTTT	CASSYDDRGVQPQHF
TRBV9	-	TRBJ2-2	-	TGTGCCAGCAGCGTATACCCAGGACCCACCGGGGAGCTGTTTTTT	CASSVYPGPTGELFF
TRBV19	-	TRBJ1-3	-	TGTGCCAGTAGCTCGGCGGACCGGTGGAACACCATATATTTT	CASSSADRWNTIYF
TRBV10-2	-	TRBJ2-1	-	TGCGCCAGCAGTTCAGGTCCCCGTGAGCAGTTCTTC	CASSSGPREQFF
TRBV10-1	-	TRBJ1-1	TRBD1	TGCGCCAGCAGATTTTATTCGGGACAGGAGAACACTGAAGCTTTCTTT	CASRFYSGQENTEAFF
TRBV6-5	-	TRBJ1-5	-	TGTGCCAGCAGTTACACAGGTGGTCAGCCCCAGCATTTT	CASSYTGGQPQHF
TRBV5-6	-	TRBJ1-4	-	TGTGCCAGCAGCTTCACGGGGGACCTCGGAAAACTGTTTTTT	CASSFTGDLGKLFF
TRBV30	-	TRBJ1-6	TRBD1	TGTGCCTGTAGCATAGGGACAGGGCTGAATTCACCCCTCCACTTT	CACSIGTGLNSPLHF
TRBV19	-	TRBJ1-4	-	TGTGCCAGTAGGAGAGGGGGGGTTGAAGAAAAACTGTTTTTT	CASRRGGVEEKLFF
TRBV11-2	-	TRBJ2-1	-	TGTGCCAGCAGCTTAGGGCCACAGGGACTTGAGCAGTTCTTC	CASSLGPQGLEQFF
TRBV30	-	TRBJ2-2	-	TGTGCCTGGAGTGTTGACAGTAACACCGGGGAGCTGTTTTTT	CAWSVDSNTGELFF
TRBV10-3	-	TRBJ1-6	-	TGTGCCATCAGTGACATTAGCTCCTATAATTCACCCCTCCACTTT	CAISDISSYNSPLHF
TRBV3-1/TRBV3-2	once	TRBJ2-4	-	TGTGCCAGCAGCCAAGACAACGAAAACATTCAGTACTTC	CASSQDNENIQYF
TRBV5-4	-	TRBJ1-4	TRBD1	TGTGCCAGCAGCGGAGGGACAGGGGGGAATATCCTGAATGAAAAACTGTTTTTT	CASSGGTGGNILNEKLFF
TRBV13	-	TRBJ2-1	TRBD1	TGTGCCAGCAGCTCCCGGGACAGGAGCTACAATGAGCAGTTCTTC	CASSSRDRSYNEQFF
TRBV27	-	TRBJ2-7	-	TGTGCCAGCAGTTTGGACAAGAGCTCCTACGAGCAGTACTTC	CASSLDKSSYEQYF
TRBV14	-	TRBJ1-2	-	TGTGCCAGCAGCCAAGACAGTGCTTATGGCTACACCTTC	CASSQDSAYGYTF
TRBV5-1	few	TRBJ1-3	-	TGCGCCAGCAGCTTGATGGACCCCTCCTCTGGAAACACCATATATTTT	CASSLMDPSSGNTIYF
TRBV27	-	TRBJ1-2	-	TGTGCCAGCAGTCCCCTTCAGGGGACCTATTTTGGCTACACCTTC	CASSPLQGTYFGYTF
TRBV5-4	-	TRBJ1-1	TRBD1	TGTGCCAGCAGCTTGGACAGGGGGGGCACTGAAGCTTTCTTT	CASSLDRGGTEAFF
TRBV6-1	few	TRBJ2-1	-	TGTGCCAGCAGTGACCCGGACAAATACAATGAGCAGTTCTTC	CASSDPDKYNEQFF
TRBV20-1	-	TRBJ1-5	-	TGCAGTGCTAGTTTCCTACAGGGCCATAATCAGCCCCAGCATTTT	CSASFLQGHNQPQHF
TRBV27	-	TRBJ1-5	-	TGTGCCACGGGGGGCAATCAGCCCCAGCATTTT	CATGGNQPQHF
TRBV27	-	TRBJ1-5	TRBD1	TGTGCCAGCAGTTCCCCAGGGACAGACAATCAGCCCCAGCATTTT	CASSSPGTDNQPQHF
TRBV9	once	TRBJ2-2	TRBD1	TGTGCCAGCAGCATAGGACAGGCCGCAACATCCGGGGAGCTGTTTTTT	CASSIGQAATSGELFF
TRBV18	-	TRBJ2-1	TRBD1	TGTGCCAGCTCACCTCTGGACAGGGGCAATGAGCAGTTCTTC	CASSPLDRGNEQFF
TRBV12-3/TRBV12-4	-	TRBJ1-5	TRBD1	TGTGCCAGCAGCAACACCCACAGGGGGCCCCAGCATTTT	CASSNTHRGPQHF
TRBV24-1	-	TRBJ1-2	-	TGTGCCACCAGTGCCCTCGTTTCGACAGGCCTGTACTATGGCTACACCTTC	CATSALVSTGLYYGYTF
TRBV7-3	-	TRBJ2-3	-	TGTGCCAGCAGCTTAGGACTCGGCACAGATACGCAGTATTTT	CASSLGLGTDTQYF
TRBV5-4	-	TRBJ1-4	TRBD1	TGTGCCAGCAGCTCCCGGTTGAAGGGGGCGCCTGAAAAACTGTTTTTT	CASSSRLKGAPEKLFF
TRBV5-6	-	TRBJ1-1	TRBD1	TGTGCCAGCAGCTTCAACAGGGGTTTTAACACTGAAGCTTTCTTT	CASSFNRGFNTEAFF
TRBV12-3/TRBV12-4	-	TRBJ1-2	-	TGTGCCAGCGGGATGGCTAACTATGGCTACACCTTC	CASGMANYGYTF
TRBV7-2	-	TRBJ1-1	TRBD1	TGTGCCAGCAGCTTAGACGGGACAGGGGGCCTTGAAGCTTTCTTT	CASSLDGTGGLEAFF